A single sample gave rise to the 32 T cell receptor beta chains below, sequenced in a study of blood T cells in healthy people across ages. A second PCR of 7 to 11 cycles used a sample-barcoded 5' primer and a J-beta primer mix. TCRdb itself ran the 5' RACE reads through MiXCR, one entry per CDR3 protein. This sample has approximately 810,000 distinct CDR3 sequences, with under 30% found just once. The material sequenced was blood. The receptors come from a woman older than 75 in good health.

This clonotype was counted between two and nine times. CDR3: CASSVQTGQITEAFF. The CDR3 nucleotides read TGTGCCAGCAGCGTCCAAACGGGACAGATCACTGAAGCTTTCTTT. This chain connects TRBV9 to TRBJ1-1, with TRBD1 identical over 7 bases. V lost 2 bases to trimming and J lost 4 bases; unmatched junction nucleotides: 8. This CDR3 comprises 15 residues. Germline V gene sequence: CDR1 SGDLS, CDR2 YYNGEE.

In this sample, this clonotype turned up a few times. The rearrangement uses TRBV10-3 and TRBJ2-7; no clear D gene. Trimming pared 1 base from V and 0 bases from J, leaving 4 bases between. This CDR3 is 13 amino acids long. Germline lookup yields CDR1 ENHRY and CDR2 SYGVKD. In DNA form, the CDR3 reads TGTGCCATCAGTGAGTTTGGCTCCTACGAGCAGTACTTC. It translates to CAISEFGSYEQYF.

The table lists this clonotype with many counts. The chain uses TRBV7-2 and TRBJ2-3; D is possibly TRBD1 or TRBD2 (6 bases each). The germline V gene encodes CDR1 SGHTA and CDR2 FQGNSA. The CDR3 consists of 18 residues. V lost 4 bases and J 2 bases, leaving 22 bases between the germline ends. CDR3 in DNA: TGTGCCAGCAGCTCTCGAAGGAGGGGGGCGGAGTACACAGATACGCAGTATTTT. It encodes CASSSRRRGAEYTDTQYF. Full variable domain (outside the CDR3, taken from reference TRBV7-2 and TRBJ2-3): GAGVSQSPSNKVTEKGKDVELRCDPISGHTALYWYRQSLGQGLEFLIYFQGNSAPDKSGLPSDRFSAERTGGSVSTLTIQRTQQEDSAVYLCASSSRRRGAEYTDTQYFGPGTRLTVL.

This clonotype was seen a handful of times. This may stem from a read error, because a much larger clone lies one nucleotide away. The V gene is TRBV6-5, the J gene TRBJ2-5, with TRBD2 matching 12 bases. The junction had 7 bases not matched to a gene; V was cut back by 6 bases and J by 11 bases. This CDR3 region has 13 residues. Germline lookup yields CDR1 MNHEY and CDR2 SVGAGI. The CDR3 reads CASRLGLAGEQYF. The CDR3 nucleotides read TGTGCCAGCAGGCTGGGACTAGCGGGTGAGCAGTACTTC.

This clonotype has more than one count but fewer than ten. The gene calls are TRBV3-1 and TRBJ2-7, with D perhaps being TRBD1 or TRBD2 (6 bases each). CDR1 is LGHDT, CDR2 YNNKEL, per germline (reference sequence). The germline V and J ends were trimmed by 0 bases and 4 bases, with 10 bases remaining between them. This CDR3 comprises 14 residues. The CDR3 DNA sequence: TGTGCCAGCAGCCAAGAAACAGGGAGGTACGAGCAGTACTTC. Its protein is CASSQETGRYEQYF.

The chain is built from TRBV30 and TRBJ1-5, with TRBD1 as a possible D gene (5 bases). From germline, CDR1 is GTSNPN and CDR2 SVGIG (reference sequence). This CDR3 region has 15 residues. The germline V and J ends were trimmed by 0 bases and 4 bases, with 13 bases remaining between them. The CDR3 DNA reads TGTGCCTGGAGTGTAGAGTCCGGGGGTAATCAGCCCCAGCATTTT. As protein: CAWSVESGGNQPQHF.

The chain recombines TRBV20-1 with TRBJ1-2, with 9 bases that match TRBD1. The CDR3 loop spans 13 amino acids. V gave up 4 bases and J gave up 4 bases; unmatched junction bases: 4. Germline V CDR1 and CDR2: DFQATT, SNEGSKA (reference sequence). DNA for the CDR3: TGCAGTGCTAAAAAGACAGGGGGCTATGGCTACACCTTC. It is translated as CSAKKTGGYGYTF.

The table lists this clonotype with many counts. The chain employs TRBV20-1 and TRBJ2-6; D is unclear. V was trimmed by 0 bases and J by 0 bases, leaving 12 bases between them. The CDR3 has 17 residues. Per the germline V gene, CDR1 is DFQATT and CDR2 is SNEGSKA (reference sequence). CDR3 sequence: CSAREKGRSSGANVLTF. The CDR3 nucleotides are TGCAGTGCTAGAGAAAAAGGACGGAGCTCTGGGGCCAACGTCCTGACTTTC.

A remark on this clonotype: Being one base from a much bigger clone, this may be a read error. The chain joins TRBV3-1 to TRBJ2-5; TRBD2 matches 10 bases. CDR1 is LGHDT, CDR2 YNNKEL, per germline (reference sequence). This CDR3 has 16 residues. The junction had 16 bases not matched to a gene; V was cut back by 4 bases and J by 11 bases. The CDR3 sequence: CASSLRTSGSYNEQYF. In DNA form, the CDR3 reads TGTGCCAGCAGCCTCCGGACTAGCGGTTCCTACAATGAGCAGTACTTC.

This clonotype was detected ten times or more. The rearrangement uses TRBV14 and TRBJ2-5; D not certain. The CDR3 runs to 15 residues. V lost 4 bases and J 1 base, leaving 13 bases between the germline ends. Germline CDR1 is SGHDN and CDR2 is FVKESK. CDR3 in amino acids: CASSLRLGPQETQYF. For the CDR3, the DNA is TGTGCCAGCAGCCTCCGGCTTGGGCCCCAAGAGACCCAGTACTTC.

This clonotype has ten or more counts. This chain links TRBV10-3 with TRBJ1-2; the D gene is possibly TRBD1 (6 bases). Trimming took 8 bases from V and 5 from J, leaving 12 bases between them. Germline CDR1 is ENHRY and CDR2 is SYGVKD. The CDR3 has 12 amino acids. The CDR3 loop reads CAIGGGMYGYTF. The CDR3 bases are TGTGCCATCGGAGGGGGGATGTATGGCTACACCTTC.

In nucleotides, the CDR3 is TGTGCCAGCAGCCCGGAGAGGGGGGATGAAAAACTGTTTTTT. This sequence encodes CASSPERGDEKLFF. V gene TRBV7-2 combines with J gene TRBJ1-4, with a weak D call TRBD1 (6 bases). The V gene's germline CDR1 is SGHTA and CDR2 FQGNSA. The CDR3 runs 14 residues. V dropped 5 bases and J dropped 6 bases, with 13 bases sitting between them.

The chain recombines TRBV7-2 with TRBJ1-1; no firm D call. The CDR3 sequence is 14 residues long. Germline CDR1 and CDR2: SGHTA and FQGNSA. The V gene lost 1 base and the J gene lost 7 bases, with 13 bases spanning the gap. The CDR3 sequence is CASSLGEGSGEAFF. CDR3 DNA sequence: TGTGCCAGCAGCTTAGGAGAAGGGAGCGGTGAAGCTTTCTTT.

CDR3 amino acids: CASSPGQFSSYEQYF. DNA for the CDR3: TGTGCCAGCAGCCCCGGACAGTTTAGCTCCTACGAGCAGTACTTC. The V and J genes are TRBV28 and TRBJ2-7; possible D gene TRBD1, 6 bases. The CDR3 is made up of 15 amino acids. The germline V gene has CDR1 MDHEN and CDR2 SYDVKM. V shed 6 bases and J shed 0 bases, with 15 bases lying between them.

Ten or more counts support this clonotype. V and J are TRBV12-3 or TRBV12-4 and TRBJ2-1; no clear D. V shed 3 bases and J shed 6 bases, with 15 bases lying between them. This CDR3 comprises 15 residues. For the CDR3, the DNA is TGTGCCAGCAGTTTGGCCCAATCGTCCGGCAATGAGCAGTTCTTC. This sequence encodes CASSLAQSSGNEQFF.

This clonotype has more than one count but fewer than ten. One base away lies a much larger clone, so this may be a sequencing read error. The V gene is TRBV20-1, the J gene TRBJ2-1; 11 bases fit TRBD2. The J call is uncertain, as TRBJ2-7 better fits the DNA end. CDR3 size: 18 residues. Germline lookup yields CDR1 DFQATT and CDR2 SNEGSKA (reference sequence). The CDR3 DNA reads as TGCAGTGCTAGAGTGTCTTCCTCCGGGACTAGCGGTTACAATGAGCAGTACTTC. This encodes CSARVSSSGTSGYNEQYF.

Note on this clonotype: One junction end disagrees with the germline gene, perhaps due to a read error. The J gene is TRBJ1-6, the V gene TRBV7-9; unclear D gene. Germline V gene lookup returns CDR1 SEHNR and CDR2 FQNEAQ (reference sequence). CDR3 length equals 16 residues. CDR3 residues: CASSLNPPGSNSPPHF. CDR3 DNA sequence: TGTGCCAGCAGCTTAAACCCCCCGGGGTCAAATTCACCCCCCCACTTT. The whole variable domain, filled in from reference TRBV7-9 and TRBJ1-6, reads DTGVSQNPRHKITKRGQNVTFRCDPISEHNRLYWYRQTLGQGPEFLTYFQNEAQLEKSRLLSDRFSAERPKGSFSTLEIQRTEQGDSAMYLCASSLNPPGSNSPPHFGNGTRLTVT.

The rearrangement uses TRBV12-3 or TRBV12-4 and TRBJ1-2; tentatively, D is TRBD1 (5 bases). This CDR3 comprises 11 residues. The ends were cut back, 6 bases at V and 7 bases at J, with 9 bases in the middle. The CDR3 DNA sequence: TGTGCCAGCAGGAGGGGAGGTGGCTACACCTTC. It encodes CASRRGGGYTF.

This clonotype was seen a few times. The V and J genes are TRBV18 and TRBJ1-2; 10 bases match TRBD1. This CDR3 region has 16 residues. V was pared by 0 bases and J by 7 bases, with 8 bases of the junction left unmatched. Per the germline V gene, CDR1 is KGHSH and CDR2 is LQKENI. In DNA form, the CDR3 reads TGTGCCAGCTCACCACCTCTAGGACAGGGGGAACGTGGCTACACCTTC. Translation: CASSPPLGQGERGYTF. Complete variable domain (other parts from reference TRBV18 and TRBJ1-2): NAGVMQNPRHLVRRRGQEARLRCSPMKGHSHVYWYRQLPEEGLKFMVYLQKENIIDESGMPKERFSAEFPKEGPSILRIQQVVRGDSAAYFCASSPPLGQGERGYTFGSGTRLTVV.

The V and J genes are TRBV5-6 and TRBJ2-7; D might be TRBD1 (6 bases). The CDR3 is 15 residues long. V lost 7 bases, J lost 3 bases, and 20 bases lay in between. CDR1 is SGHDT, CDR2 YYEEEE, per germline. CDR3 nucleotides: TGTGCCAGCTCACCTCAAAAGGACAGCCTCTACGAGCAGTACTTC. As protein: CASSPQKDSLYEQYF.

This chain uses TRBV20-1 with TRBJ2-3, with 10 bases matching TRBD2. V trimming: 0 bases; J trimming: 7 bases; junction bases outside the gene matches: 10. CDR3 length: 16 residues. CDR1 is DFQATT and CDR2 is SNEGSKA in the germline V gene (reference sequence). DNA for the CDR3: TGCAGTGCTAGAGATCCAGCGGGGGGGCAGGTAAATACGCAGTATTTT. It codes for CSARDPAGGQVNTQYF.

There are many counts of this clonotype. The V call is TRBV20-1, the J call TRBJ2-5, with D possibly TRBD2 on 7 matching bases. V gave up 2 bases and J gave up 0 bases, with 13 bases separating them. The germline V gene has CDR1 DFQATT and CDR2 SNEGSKA (reference sequence). This CDR3 contains 15 residues. CDR3 protein: CSARSGTLYQETQYF. The CDR3 nucleotides are TGCAGTGCTAGAAGCGGGACATTGTACCAAGAGACCCAGTACTTC.

This clonotype was counted between two and nine times. The germline gene is not matched at one end of the junction; a read error may be the cause. The CDR3 is CASNPVRGSYGQYF. In DNA, the CDR3 is TGTGCCAGCAACCCTGTGCGGGGATCATACGGGCAGTACTTC. The chain combines TRBV7-2 with TRBJ2-7; weak D call: TRBD2 (6 bases). This CDR3 region has 14 residues. The germline V gene has CDR1 SGHTA and CDR2 FQGNSA.

As to this clonotype: A read error may be the cause here, since a much bigger clone is one base away. This chain joins TRBV11-2 and TRBJ2-3; TRBD1 agrees at 9 bases. The ends lost 7 bases at V and 5 bases at J; junction bases unmatched: 7. This CDR3 spans 14 amino acids. CDR1 is SGHAT and CDR2 is FQNNGV in the germline V gene. The CDR3 region is CASNYWTGVDTQYF. The CDR3 DNA follows: TGTGCCAGCAACTACTGGACAGGGGTAGATACGCAGTATTTT.

This sequence joins TRBV5-6 and TRBJ1-1; weak D call: TRBD1 (5 bases). The CDR3 has 13 amino acids. Germline V lookup: CDR1 SGHDT, CDR2 YYEEEE. V lost 6 bases and J 1 base, leaving 10 bases between the germline ends. CDR3 nucleotides: TGTGCCAGCAAAAGTCAGGGGAACACTGAAGCTTTCTTT. This gives the protein CASKSQGNTEAFF.

The chain recombines TRBV5-1 with TRBJ2-2; 12 bases are a match to TRBD2. The junction had 3 bases not matched to a gene; V was cut back by 2 bases and J by 4 bases. CDR1 and CDR2 (germline): SGHRS, YFSETQ. The CDR3 covers 16 residues. CDR3 in DNA: TGCGCCAGCAGCTTAGGACTAGCGGGGATCACCGGGGAGCTGTTTTTT. Amino acid sequence: CASSLGLAGITGELFF.

The V and J genes are TRBV20-1 and TRBJ1-5; perhaps TRBD1 as D (6 bases). Germline loops: CDR1 DFQATT, CDR2 SNEGSKA (reference sequence). V was pared by 3 bases and J by 0 bases, with 21 bases between. The CDR3 has 18 amino acids. CDR3 amino acids: CSARSGDPFWGSNQPQHF. The CDR3 bases are TGCAGTGCTAGGTCAGGGGACCCCTTTTGGGGTAGCAATCAGCCCCAGCATTTT.

The table lists this clonotype with a few counts. The junction differs from germline at one of its ends, possibly a read error. This rearrangement joins TRBV20-1 to TRBJ1-6; D perhaps matches TRBD1 (6 bases). Germline V gene data show CDR1 as DFQATT and CDR2 as SNEGSKA (reference sequence). The CDR3 loop spans 13 amino acids. The CDR3 DNA follows: TGCAGTGCTAGAGATGAGGGGGATTCGCCCCTCCACTTT. Protein: CSARDEGDSPLHF.

Many counts were recorded for this clonotype. This chain joins TRBV5-1 and TRBJ1-2; 7 nucleotides agree with TRBD1. The V segment lost 6 bases and the J segment 4 bases; nucleotides outside the gene matches: 6. The CDR3 has 13 residues. The germline V gene encodes CDR1 SGHRS and CDR2 YFSETQ. The CDR3 DNA sequence: TGCGCCAGCACCACGGGACAGCTCTATGGCTACACCTTC. This encodes CASTTGQLYGYTF.

The V and J genes are TRBV28 and TRBJ2-5, with 7 bases fitting TRBD2. J was trimmed by 4 bases and V by 6 bases; bases with no gene match: 11. Germline V gene sequence: CDR1 MDHEN, CDR2 SYDVKM. CDR3 length equals 15 residues. As DNA, the CDR3 is TGTGCCAGCAGCCGCTTACAAGCGGGGCGAGAGACCCAGTACTTC. Residues: CASSRLQAGRETQYF.

The rearrangement uses TRBV11-2 and TRBJ2-7; maybe TRBD1 (5 bases). V was pared by 4 bases and J by 2 bases, with 15 bases between. The germline V gene has CDR1 SGHAT and CDR2 FQNNGV. This CDR3 region has 15 residues. CDR3: CASSSRRAGTYEQYF. The CDR3 nucleotides are TGTGCCAGCAGCTCGAGAAGGGCAGGGACCTACGAGCAGTACTTC. The complete variable domain, with remaining parts taken from reference TRBV11-2 and TRBJ2-7, reads EAGVAQSPRYKIIEKRQSVAFWCNPISGHATLYWYQQILGQGPKLLIQFQNNGVVDDSQLPKDRFSAERLKGVDSTLKIQPAKLEDSAVYLCASSSRRAGTYEQYFGPGTRLTVT.

In this sample, this clonotype turned up once. A read error may account for a junction end that differs from germline. The chain recombines TRBV6-5 with TRBJ2-7; 9 bases are shared with TRBD2. There are 16 residues in the CDR3. Per germline, CDR1 MNHEY and CDR2 SVGAGI. CDR3 coding DNA: TGTGCCACCAGTTATCGTCTAGCGGGGAGCCCCTACGAGCAGTACTTC. This translates into CATSYRLAGSPYEQYF.